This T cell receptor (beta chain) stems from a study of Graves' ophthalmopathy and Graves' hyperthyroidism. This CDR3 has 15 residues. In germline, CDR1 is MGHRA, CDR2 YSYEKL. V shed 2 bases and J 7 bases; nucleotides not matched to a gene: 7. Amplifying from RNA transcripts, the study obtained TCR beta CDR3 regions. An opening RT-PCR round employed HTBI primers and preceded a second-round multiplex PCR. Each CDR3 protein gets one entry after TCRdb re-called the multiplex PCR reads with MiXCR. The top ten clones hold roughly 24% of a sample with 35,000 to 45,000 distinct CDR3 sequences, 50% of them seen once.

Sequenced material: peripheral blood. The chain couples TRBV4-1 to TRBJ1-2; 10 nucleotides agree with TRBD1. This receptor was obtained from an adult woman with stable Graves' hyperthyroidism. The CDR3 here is CASSQLTGGASGYTF. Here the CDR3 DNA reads TGCGCCAGCAGCCAACTGACAGGGGGCGCATCTGGCTACACCTTC.